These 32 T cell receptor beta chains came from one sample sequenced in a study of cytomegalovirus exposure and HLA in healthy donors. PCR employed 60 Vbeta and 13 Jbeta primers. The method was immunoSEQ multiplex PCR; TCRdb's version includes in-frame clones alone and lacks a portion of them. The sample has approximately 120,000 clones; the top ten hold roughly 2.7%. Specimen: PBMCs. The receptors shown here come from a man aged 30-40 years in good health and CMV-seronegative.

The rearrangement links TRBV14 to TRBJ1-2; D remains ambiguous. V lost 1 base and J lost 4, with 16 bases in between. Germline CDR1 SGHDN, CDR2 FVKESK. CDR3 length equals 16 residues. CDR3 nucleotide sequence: TGTGCCAGCAGCCAAGTACGGTCCCCCCTCGGCTATGGCTACACCTTC. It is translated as CASSQVRSPLGYGYTF.

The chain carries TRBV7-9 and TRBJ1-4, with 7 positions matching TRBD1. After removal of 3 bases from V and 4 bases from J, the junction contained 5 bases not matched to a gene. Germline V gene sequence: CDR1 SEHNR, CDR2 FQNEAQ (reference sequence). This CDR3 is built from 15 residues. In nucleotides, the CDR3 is TGTGCCAGCAGCTTCCTCCAGGGGGGTAATGAAAAACTGTTTTTT. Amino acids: CASSFLQGGNEKLFF.

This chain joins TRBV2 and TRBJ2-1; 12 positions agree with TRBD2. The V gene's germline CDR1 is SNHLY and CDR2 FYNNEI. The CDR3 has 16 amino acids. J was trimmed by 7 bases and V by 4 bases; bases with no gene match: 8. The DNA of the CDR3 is TGTGCCAGCAGTGTCCCTAGCGGGAGGGCGGTTAATGAGCAGTTCTTC. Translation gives CASSVPSGRAVNEQFF. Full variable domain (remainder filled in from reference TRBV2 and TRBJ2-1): EPEVTQTPSHQVTQMGQEVILRCVPISNHLYFYWYRQILGQKVEFLVSFYNNEISEKSEIFDDQFSVERPDGSNFTLKIRSTKLEDSAMYFCASSVPSGRAVNEQFFGPGTRLTVL.

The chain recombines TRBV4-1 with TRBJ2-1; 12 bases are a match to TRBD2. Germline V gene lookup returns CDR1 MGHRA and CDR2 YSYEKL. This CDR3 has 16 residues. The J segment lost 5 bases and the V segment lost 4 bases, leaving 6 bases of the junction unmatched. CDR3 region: CASSPLGLAGNNEQFF. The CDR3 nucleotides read TGCGCCAGCAGCCCCCTCGGACTAGCGGGAAACAATGAGCAGTTCTTC.

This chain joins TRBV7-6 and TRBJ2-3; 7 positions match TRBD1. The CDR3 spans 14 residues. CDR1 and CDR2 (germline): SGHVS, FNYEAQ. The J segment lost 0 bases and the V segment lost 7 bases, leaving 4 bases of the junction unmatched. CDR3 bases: TGTGCCAGCACCGCGGACAGGAGCACAGATACGCAGTATTTT. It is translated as CASTADRSTDTQYF.

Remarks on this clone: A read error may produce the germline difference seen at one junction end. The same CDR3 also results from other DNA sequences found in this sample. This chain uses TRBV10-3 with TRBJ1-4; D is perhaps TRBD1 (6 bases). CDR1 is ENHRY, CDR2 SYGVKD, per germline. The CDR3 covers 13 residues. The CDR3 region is CASTGSTNEKLFF. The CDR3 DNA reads TGTGCCTCAACAGGGAGCACTAATGAAAAATTGTTTTTT.

In DNA, the CDR3 is TGTGCCTCCCGGCGAAACTATAGCAATCAGCCCCAGCATTTT. Protein product: CASRRNYSNQPQHF. The V and J genes are TRBV6-6 and TRBJ1-5; no clear D. The V and J ends lost 11 bases and 0 bases respectively, with 14 bases between them. The CDR3 has 14 residues. The V gene's germline CDR1 is MNHNY and CDR2 SVGAGI (reference sequence).

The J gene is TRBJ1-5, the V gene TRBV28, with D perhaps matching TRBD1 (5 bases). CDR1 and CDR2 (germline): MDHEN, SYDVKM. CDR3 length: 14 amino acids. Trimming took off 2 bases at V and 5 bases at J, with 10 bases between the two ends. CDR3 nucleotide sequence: TGTGCCAGCAGTTTAAGGGGTCTGGATCAGCCCCAGCATTTT. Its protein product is CASSLRGLDQPQHF.

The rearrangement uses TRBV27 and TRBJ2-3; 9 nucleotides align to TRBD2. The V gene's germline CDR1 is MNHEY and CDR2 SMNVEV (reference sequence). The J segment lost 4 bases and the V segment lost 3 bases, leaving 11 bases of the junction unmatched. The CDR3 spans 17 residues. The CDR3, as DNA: TGTGCCAGCAGTTTTAGTCTAGCGGGAATGGAGGCAGATACGCAGTATTTT. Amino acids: CASSFSLAGMEADTQYF.

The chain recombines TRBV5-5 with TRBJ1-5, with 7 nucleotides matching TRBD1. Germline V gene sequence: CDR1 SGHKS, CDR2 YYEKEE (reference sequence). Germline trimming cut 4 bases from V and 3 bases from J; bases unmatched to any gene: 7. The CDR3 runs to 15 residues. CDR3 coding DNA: TGTGCCAGCAGCCCAAGGACAGGAAACAATCAGCCCCAGCATTTT. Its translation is CASSPRTGNNQPQHF.

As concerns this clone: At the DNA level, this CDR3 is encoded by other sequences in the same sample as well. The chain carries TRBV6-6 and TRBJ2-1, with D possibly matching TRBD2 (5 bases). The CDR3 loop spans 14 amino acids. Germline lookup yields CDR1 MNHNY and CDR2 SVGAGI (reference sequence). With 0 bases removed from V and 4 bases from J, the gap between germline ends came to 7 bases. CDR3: CASSYSRVYNEQFF. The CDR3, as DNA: TGTGCCAGCAGTTACTCGAGGGTTTACAATGAGCAGTTCTTC.

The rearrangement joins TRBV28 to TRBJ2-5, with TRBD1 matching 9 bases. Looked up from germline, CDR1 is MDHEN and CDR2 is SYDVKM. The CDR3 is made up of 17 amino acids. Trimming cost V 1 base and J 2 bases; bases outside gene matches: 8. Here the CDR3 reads CASSLYPTGGRQETQYF. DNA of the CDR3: TGTGCCAGCAGTTTATACCCGACAGGGGGTCGGCAAGAGACCCAGTACTTC.

The CDR3 bases are TGTGCCAGCAGCTTAGGTCCTCGGACTGAAGCTTTCTTT. Translating gives CASSLGPRTEAFF. The chain uses TRBV7-8 and TRBJ1-1, with D hard to call. CDR3 size: 13 residues. The V end lost 1 base, the J end lost 5 bases, and 8 bases lay between the germline ends. Per germline, CDR1 SGHVS and CDR2 FQNEAQ.

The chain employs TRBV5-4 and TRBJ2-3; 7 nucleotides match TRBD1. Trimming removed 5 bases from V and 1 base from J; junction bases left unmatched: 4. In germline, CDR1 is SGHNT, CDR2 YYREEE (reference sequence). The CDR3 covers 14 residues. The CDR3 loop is CASRLGGRTDTQYF. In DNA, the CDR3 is TGTGCCAGCAGATTAGGGGGCCGCACAGATACGCAGTATTTT.

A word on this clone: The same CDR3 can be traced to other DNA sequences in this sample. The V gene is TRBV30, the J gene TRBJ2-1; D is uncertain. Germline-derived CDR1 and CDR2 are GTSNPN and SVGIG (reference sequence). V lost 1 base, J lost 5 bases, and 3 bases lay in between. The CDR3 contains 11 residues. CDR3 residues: CAWSADNEQFF. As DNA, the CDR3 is TGTGCCTGGAGTGCAGACAATGAGCAGTTCTTC. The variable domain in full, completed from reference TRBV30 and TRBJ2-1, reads SQTIHQWPATLVQPVGSPLSLECTVEGTSNPNLYWYRQAAGRGLQLLFYSVGIGQISSEVPQNLSASRPQDRQFILSSKKLLLSDSGFYLCAWSADNEQFFGPGTRLTVL.

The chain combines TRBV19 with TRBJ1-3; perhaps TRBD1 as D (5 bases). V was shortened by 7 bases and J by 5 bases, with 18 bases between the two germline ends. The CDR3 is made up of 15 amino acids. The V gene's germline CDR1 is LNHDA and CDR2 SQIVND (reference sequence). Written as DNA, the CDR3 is TGTGCCAGTAACCCATCCGGGGGACCTCGAAACACCATATATTTT. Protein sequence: CASNPSGGPRNTIYF.

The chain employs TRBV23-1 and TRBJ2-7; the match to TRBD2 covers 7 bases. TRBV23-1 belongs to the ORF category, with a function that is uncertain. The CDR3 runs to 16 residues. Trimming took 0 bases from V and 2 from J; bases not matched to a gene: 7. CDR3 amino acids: CASSQSGLQSPYEQYF. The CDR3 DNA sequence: TGCGCCAGCAGTCAATCGGGACTACAATCTCCCTACGAGCAGTACTTC.

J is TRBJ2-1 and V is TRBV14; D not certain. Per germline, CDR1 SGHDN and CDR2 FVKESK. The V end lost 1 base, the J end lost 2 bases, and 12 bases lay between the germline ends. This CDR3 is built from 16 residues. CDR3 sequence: CASSQVWQSAYNEQFF. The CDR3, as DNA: TGTGCCAGCAGCCAAGTATGGCAGTCAGCCTACAATGAGCAGTTCTTC. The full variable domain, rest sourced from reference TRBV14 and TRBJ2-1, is EAGVTQFPSHSVIEKGQTVTLRCDPISGHDNLYWYRRVMGKEIKFLLHFVKESKQDESGMPNNRFLAERTGGTYSTLKVQPAELEDSGVYFCASSQVWQSAYNEQFFGPGTRLTVL.

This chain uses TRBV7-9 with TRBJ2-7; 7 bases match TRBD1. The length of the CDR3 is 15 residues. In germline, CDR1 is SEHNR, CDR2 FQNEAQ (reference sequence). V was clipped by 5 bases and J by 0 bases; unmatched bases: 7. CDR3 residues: CASSMGQSISYEQYF. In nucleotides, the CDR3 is TGTGCCAGCAGCATGGGACAGTCCATCTCCTACGAGCAGTACTTC.

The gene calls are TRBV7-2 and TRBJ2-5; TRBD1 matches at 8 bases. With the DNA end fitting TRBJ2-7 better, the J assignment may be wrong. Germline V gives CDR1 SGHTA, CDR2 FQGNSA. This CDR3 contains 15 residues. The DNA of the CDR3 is TGTGCCAGCAGCTTAGGTCAGAACAGGGGGTACGAGCAGTACTTC. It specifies CASSLGQNRGYEQYF.

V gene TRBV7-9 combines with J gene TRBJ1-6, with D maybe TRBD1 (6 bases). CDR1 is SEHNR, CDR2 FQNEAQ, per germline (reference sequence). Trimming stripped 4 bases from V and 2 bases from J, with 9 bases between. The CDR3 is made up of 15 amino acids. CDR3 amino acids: CASSYGDTYNSPLHF. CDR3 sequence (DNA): TGTGCCAGCAGCTACGGGGACACCTATAATTCACCCCTCCACTTT.

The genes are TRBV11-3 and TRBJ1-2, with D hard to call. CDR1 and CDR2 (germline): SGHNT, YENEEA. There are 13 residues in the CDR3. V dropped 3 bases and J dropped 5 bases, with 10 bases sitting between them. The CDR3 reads CASSFRGSYGYTF. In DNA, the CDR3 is TGTGCCAGCAGCTTCCGGGGTAGTTATGGCTACACCTTC.

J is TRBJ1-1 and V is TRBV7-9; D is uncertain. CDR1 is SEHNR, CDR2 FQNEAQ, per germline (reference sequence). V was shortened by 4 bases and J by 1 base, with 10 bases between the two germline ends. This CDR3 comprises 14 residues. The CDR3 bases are TGTGCCAGCAGCTCCCTCCGGGGGAACACTGAAGCTTTCTTT. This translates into CASSSLRGNTEAFF.

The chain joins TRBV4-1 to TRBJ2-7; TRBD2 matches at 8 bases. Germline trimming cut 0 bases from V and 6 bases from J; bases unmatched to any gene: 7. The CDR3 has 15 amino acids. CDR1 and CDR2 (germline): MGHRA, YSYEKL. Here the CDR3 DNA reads TGCGCCAGCAGCCAAGATCAGAGACTAGCGTCCGAGCAGTACTTC. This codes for CASSQDQRLASEQYF.

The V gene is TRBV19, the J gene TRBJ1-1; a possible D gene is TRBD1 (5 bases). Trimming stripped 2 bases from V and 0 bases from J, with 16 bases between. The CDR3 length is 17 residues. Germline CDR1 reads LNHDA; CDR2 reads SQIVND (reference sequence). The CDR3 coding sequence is TGTGCCAGTAGTATATTAGGGCAGGGCCATTTGAACACTGAAGCTTTCTTT. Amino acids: CASSILGQGHLNTEAFF.

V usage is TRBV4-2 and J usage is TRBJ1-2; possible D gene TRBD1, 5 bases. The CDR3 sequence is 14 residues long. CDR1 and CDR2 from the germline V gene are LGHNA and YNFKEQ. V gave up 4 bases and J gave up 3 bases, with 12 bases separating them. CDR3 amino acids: CASSPDNRHYGYTF. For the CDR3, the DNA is TGTGCCAGCAGCCCGGATAACAGGCACTATGGCTACACCTTC.

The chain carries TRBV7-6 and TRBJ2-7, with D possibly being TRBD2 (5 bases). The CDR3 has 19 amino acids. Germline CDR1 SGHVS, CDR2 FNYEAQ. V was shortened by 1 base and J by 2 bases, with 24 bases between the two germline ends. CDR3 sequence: CASSLGAGVLGRNPYEQYF. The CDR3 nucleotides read TGTGCCAGCAGCTTAGGAGCCGGGGTCCTCGGCCGAAACCCCTACGAGCAGTACTTC.

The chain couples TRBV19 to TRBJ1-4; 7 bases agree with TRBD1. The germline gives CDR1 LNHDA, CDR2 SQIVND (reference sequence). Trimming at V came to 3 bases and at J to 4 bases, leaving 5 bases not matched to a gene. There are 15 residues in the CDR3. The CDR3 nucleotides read TGTGCCAGTAGTATTCGGGGACAGCTTAATGAAAAACTGTTTTTT. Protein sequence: CASSIRGQLNEKLFF.

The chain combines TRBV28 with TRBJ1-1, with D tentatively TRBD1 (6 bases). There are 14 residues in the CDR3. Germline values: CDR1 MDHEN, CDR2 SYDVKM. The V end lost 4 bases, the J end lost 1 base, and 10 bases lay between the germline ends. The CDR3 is CASSYRVRNTEAFF. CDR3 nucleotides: TGTGCCAGCAGTTACAGGGTGAGGAACACTGAAGCTTTCTTT. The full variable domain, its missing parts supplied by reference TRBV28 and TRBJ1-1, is DVKVTQSSRYLVKRTGEKVFLECVQDMDHENMFWYRQDPGLGLRLIYFSYDVKMKEKGDIPEGYSVSREKKERFSLILESASTNQTSMYLCASSYRVRNTEAFFGQGTRLTVV.

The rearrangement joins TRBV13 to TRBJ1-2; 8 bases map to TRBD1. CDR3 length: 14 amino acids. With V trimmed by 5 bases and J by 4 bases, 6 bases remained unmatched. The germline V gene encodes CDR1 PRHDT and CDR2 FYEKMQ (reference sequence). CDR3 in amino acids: CASSPRGRGYGYTF. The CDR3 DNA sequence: TGTGCCAGCAGCCCCAGGGGGCGAGGCTATGGCTACACCTTC.

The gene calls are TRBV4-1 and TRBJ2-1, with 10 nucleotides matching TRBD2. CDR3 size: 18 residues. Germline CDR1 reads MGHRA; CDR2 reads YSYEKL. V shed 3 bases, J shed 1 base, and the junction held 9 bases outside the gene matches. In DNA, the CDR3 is TGCGCCAGCAGCCATCCCAGCGGGAGGGTCGGGTCCTACAATGAGCAGTTCTTC. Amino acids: CASSHPSGRVGSYNEQFF.

Here the CDR3 DNA reads TGTGCCAGCAGCACGACTAGCGGGAGGGCCCTCACAGATACGCAGTATTTT. Protein sequence: CASSTTSGRALTDTQYF. V gene TRBV7-9 combines with J gene TRBJ2-3; 14 bases agree with TRBD2. V dropped 5 bases and J dropped 2; count of bases not matched to a gene: 6. This CDR3 contains 17 residues. The germline V gene has CDR1 SEHNR and CDR2 FQNEAQ (reference sequence).